The present T cell receptor (beta chain) was sequenced within a study of cytomegalovirus exposure and HLA in healthy donors. Germline V gene lookup returns CDR1 MDHEN and CDR2 SYDVKM. CDR3 length: 13 amino acids. V lost 6 bases and J lost 6, with 14 bases in between. The repertoire was sequenced with immunoSEQ multiplex PCR; TCRdb's copy has only in-frame clones and lacks some. The sample has 66,000 or so clones; around 97% are singletons. The rearrangement uses TRBV28 and TRBJ1-2; D is perhaps TRBD1 (6 bases). The sample taken for sequencing was PBMCs. This sequence originates from a woman younger than 30 in good health and CMV-seropositive. In DNA, the CDR3 is TGTGCCAGCAGCCCCTCGGGGGGCAATGGCTACACCTTC. It encodes CASSPSGGNGYTF.